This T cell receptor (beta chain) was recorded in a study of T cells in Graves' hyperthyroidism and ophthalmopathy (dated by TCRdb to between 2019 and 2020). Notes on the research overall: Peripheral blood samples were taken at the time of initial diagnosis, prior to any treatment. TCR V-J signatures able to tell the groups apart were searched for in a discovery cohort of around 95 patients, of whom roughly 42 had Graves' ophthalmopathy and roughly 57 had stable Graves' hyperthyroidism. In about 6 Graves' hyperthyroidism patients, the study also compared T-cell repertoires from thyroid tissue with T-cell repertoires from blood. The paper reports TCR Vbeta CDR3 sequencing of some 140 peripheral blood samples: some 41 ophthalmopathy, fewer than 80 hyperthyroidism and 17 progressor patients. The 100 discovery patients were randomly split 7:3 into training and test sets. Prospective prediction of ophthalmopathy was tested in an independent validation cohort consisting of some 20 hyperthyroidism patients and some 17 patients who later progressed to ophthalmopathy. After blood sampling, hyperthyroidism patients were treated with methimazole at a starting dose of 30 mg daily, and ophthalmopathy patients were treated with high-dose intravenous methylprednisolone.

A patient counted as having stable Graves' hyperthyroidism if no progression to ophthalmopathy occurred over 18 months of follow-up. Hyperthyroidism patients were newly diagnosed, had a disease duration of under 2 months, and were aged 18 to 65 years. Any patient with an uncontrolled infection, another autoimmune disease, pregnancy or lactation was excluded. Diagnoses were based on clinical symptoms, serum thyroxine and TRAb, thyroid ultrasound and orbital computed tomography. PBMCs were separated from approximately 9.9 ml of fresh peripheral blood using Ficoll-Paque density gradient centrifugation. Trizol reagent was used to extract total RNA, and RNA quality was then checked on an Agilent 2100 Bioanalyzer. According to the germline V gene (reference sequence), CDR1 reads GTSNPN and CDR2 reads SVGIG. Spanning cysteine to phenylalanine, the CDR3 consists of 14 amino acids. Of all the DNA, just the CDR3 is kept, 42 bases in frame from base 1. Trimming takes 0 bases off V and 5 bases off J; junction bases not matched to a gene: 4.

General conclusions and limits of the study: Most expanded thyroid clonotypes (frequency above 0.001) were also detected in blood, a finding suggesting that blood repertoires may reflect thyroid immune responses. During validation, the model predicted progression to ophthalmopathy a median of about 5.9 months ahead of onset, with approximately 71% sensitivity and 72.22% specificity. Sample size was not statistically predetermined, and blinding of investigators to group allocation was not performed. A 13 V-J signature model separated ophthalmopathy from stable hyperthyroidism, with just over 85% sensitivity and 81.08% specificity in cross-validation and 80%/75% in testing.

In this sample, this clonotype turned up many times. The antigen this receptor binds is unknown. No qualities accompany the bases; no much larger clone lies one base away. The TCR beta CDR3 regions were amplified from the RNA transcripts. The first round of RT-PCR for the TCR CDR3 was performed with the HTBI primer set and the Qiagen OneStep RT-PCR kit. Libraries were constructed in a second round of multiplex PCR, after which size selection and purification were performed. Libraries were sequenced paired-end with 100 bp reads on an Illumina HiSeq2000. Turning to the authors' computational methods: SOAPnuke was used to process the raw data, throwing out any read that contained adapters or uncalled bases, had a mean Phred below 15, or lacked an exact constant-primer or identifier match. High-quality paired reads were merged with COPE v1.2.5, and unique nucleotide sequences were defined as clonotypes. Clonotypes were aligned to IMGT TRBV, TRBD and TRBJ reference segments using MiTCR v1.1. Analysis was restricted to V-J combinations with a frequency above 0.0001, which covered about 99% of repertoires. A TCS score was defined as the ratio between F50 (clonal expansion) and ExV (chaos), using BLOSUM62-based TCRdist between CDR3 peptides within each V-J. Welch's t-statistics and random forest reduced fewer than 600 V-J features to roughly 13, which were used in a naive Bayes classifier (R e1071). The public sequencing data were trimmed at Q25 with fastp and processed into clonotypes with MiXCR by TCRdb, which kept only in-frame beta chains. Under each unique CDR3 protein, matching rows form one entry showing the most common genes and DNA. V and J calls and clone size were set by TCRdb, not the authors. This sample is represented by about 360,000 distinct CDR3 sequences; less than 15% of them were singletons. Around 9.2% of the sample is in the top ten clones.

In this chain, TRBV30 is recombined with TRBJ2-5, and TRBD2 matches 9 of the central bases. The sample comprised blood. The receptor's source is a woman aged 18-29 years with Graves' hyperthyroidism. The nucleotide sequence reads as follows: TGTGCCTGGAGTGTACGAAGCGGGAGGGAGACCCAGTACTTC. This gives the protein CAWSVRSGRETQYF.